These 29 T cell receptor beta chains share one sample of origin, sequenced in a study of identical twins. TCRdb re-called the 5' RACE reads through MiXCR, storing one row per CDR3 protein. The table lists 420,000 or so distinct CDR3 sequences, around a sixth of them singletons, with more than 10% in the top ten. Sequencing was performed on naive T cells sorted from blood. The receptor set was obtained from a man aged 45-65 years in good health.

This chain links TRBV5-4 with TRBJ2-3, with D perhaps TRBD1 (5 bases). This CDR3 comprises 15 residues. Trimming pared 2 bases from V and 0 bases from J, leaving 10 bases between. Germline CDR1 and CDR2: SGHNT and YYREEE (reference sequence). CDR3 amino acids: CASSFWGASTDTQYF. In DNA form, the CDR3 reads TGTGCCAGCAGCTTTTGGGGCGCCAGCACAGATACGCAGTATTTT.

This clonotype was seen at least ten times. J is TRBJ2-5 and V is TRBV5-1; TRBD2 matches 13 bases. Germline V gene data show CDR1 as SGHRS and CDR2 as YFSETQ. Trimming removed 0 bases from V and 5 bases from J; junction bases left unmatched: 4. The CDR3 spans 16 residues. The CDR3 DNA reads as TGCGCCAGCAGCTTGGGGACTAGCGGGGGTGATGAGACCCAGTACTTC. Its protein is CASSLGTSGGDETQYF. The variable domain in full, with the rest retrieved from reference TRBV5-1 and TRBJ2-5, is KAGVTQTPRYLIKTRGQQVTLSCSPISGHRSVSWYQQTPGQGLQFLFEYFSETQRNKGNFPGRFSGRQFSNSRSEMNVSTLELGDSALYLCASSLGTSGGDETQYFGPGTRLLVL.

This rearrangement joins TRBV20-1 to TRBJ2-1, with TRBD2 identical over 8 bases. The CDR3 extends over 14 amino acids. V was clipped by 5 bases and J by 9 bases; unmatched bases: 12. CDR1 and CDR2 from the germline V gene are DFQATT and SNEGSKA (reference sequence). The DNA for the CDR3 is TGCAGTGCTCGAAAAGGCAGCGGGAGCACTGAGCAGTTCTTC. Translated, it gives CSARKGSGSTEQFF.

The V gene is TRBV7-9, the J gene TRBJ2-7, with 8 bases fitting TRBD1. The CDR3 is 15 amino acids. CDR1 SEHNR and CDR2 FQNEAQ come from the germline V gene (reference sequence). V lost 4 bases and J lost 3; bases outside the gene matches: 8. DNA for the CDR3: TGTGCCAGCAGCTCCCTCGGGACAGGCCTCTACGAGCAGTACTTC. It specifies CASSSLGTGLYEQYF.

V is TRBV12-3 or TRBV12-4 and J is TRBJ2-7, with no clear D. V was pared by 4 bases and J by 7 bases, with 11 bases between. The CDR3 totals 12 residues. The DNA of the CDR3 is TGTGCCAGCAGTTACCTAAAAGGAGAGCAGTACTTC. It translates to CASSYLKGEQYF.

This clonotype came up a few times. The chain has TRBV4-2 and TRBJ2-7; tentatively, D is TRBD1 or TRBD2 (6 bases each). CDR1 is LGHNA, CDR2 YNFKEQ, per germline. Trimming removed 3 bases from V and 5 bases from J, with 11 bases in between. CDR3 length: 13 residues. The CDR3 sequence: CASSHPGAHEQYF. The CDR3 nucleotides read TGTGCCAGCAGCCACCCGGGGGCCCACGAGCAGTACTTC.

This clonotype was seen many times. The chain links TRBV7-8 to TRBJ1-1; D not certain. This CDR3 has 15 residues. Germline V CDR1 and CDR2: SGHVS, FQNEAQ. V lost 5 bases to trimming and J lost 1 base, with 14 bases between them. The CDR3 DNA reads TGTGCCAGCAGCCCCAGCGAGGGCCCGAACACTGAAGCTTTCTTT. Translation: CASSPSEGPNTEAFF.

The gene calls are TRBV5-1 and TRBJ2-2; 9 bases match TRBD2. After removal of 1 base from V and 4 bases from J, the junction contained 5 bases not matched to a gene. This CDR3 region has 16 residues. CDR1 SGHRS and CDR2 YFSETQ come from the germline V gene. In DNA, the CDR3 is TGCGCCAGCAGCTTGAGGCTAGCGGGGAGCACCGGGGAGCTGTTTTTT. Its translation: CASSLRLAGSTGELFF.

This clonotype turned up a few times. J is TRBJ2-5 and V is TRBV10-3; 8 bases match TRBD2. Trimming cost V 2 bases and J 1 base; bases outside gene matches: 0. CDR1 ENHRY and CDR2 SYGVKD come from the germline V gene. CDR3 length: 14 amino acids. CDR3 amino acids: CAISEAGGQETQYF. The CDR3, as DNA: TGTGCCATCAGTGAGGCGGGGGGCCAAGAGACCCAGTACTTC.

This clonotype came up many times. V is TRBV20-1 and J is TRBJ1-6; the D gene is possibly TRBD1 (6 bases). Per germline, CDR1 DFQATT and CDR2 SNEGSKA (reference sequence). The CDR3 extends over 15 amino acids. Trimming took off 5 bases at V and 9 bases at J, with 20 bases between the two ends. The CDR3 DNA reads TGCAGTGCTCGAAGATCCCGGGGGGCGGCTTCACCCCTCCACTTT. Translated, it gives CSARRSRGAASPLHF.

This clonotype turned up a few times. This sequence joins TRBV27 and TRBJ2-1, with 8 bases aligning to TRBD2. V shed 8 bases and J 4 bases; nucleotides not matched to a gene: 4. The germline V gene encodes CDR1 MNHEY and CDR2 SMNVEV (reference sequence). The CDR3 is 13 residues long. CDR3 protein: CASARGGYNEQFF. The CDR3 coding sequence is TGTGCCAGCGCACGGGGGGGATACAATGAGCAGTTCTTC.

Many counts were recorded for this clonotype. The chain has TRBV2 and TRBJ2-7; D remains unclear. The CDR3 is 11 amino acids. Trimming took off 2 bases at V and 4 bases at J, with 3 bases between the two ends. Germline V lookup: CDR1 SNHLY, CDR2 FYNNEI. The CDR3 region is CASSEWYEQYF. CDR3 in DNA: TGTGCCAGCAGTGAATGGTACGAGCAGTACTTC.

The chain carries TRBV7-2 and TRBJ2-1; TRBD2 agrees at 8 bases. V shed 5 bases, J shed 3 bases, and the junction held 6 bases outside the gene matches. From germline, CDR1 is SGHTA and CDR2 FQGNSA. CDR3 length equals 15 residues. Here the CDR3 DNA reads TGTGCCAGCAGCAGCCGTAGCGGGATCTACAATGAGCAGTTCTTC. It specifies CASSSRSGIYNEQFF.

The chain is built from TRBV10-3 and TRBJ1-2; D is possibly TRBD1 (5 bases). Germline-derived CDR1 and CDR2 are ENHRY and SYGVKD. With 2 bases removed from V and 4 bases from J, the gap between germline ends came to 14 bases. The CDR3 covers 15 residues. CDR3 nucleotide sequence: TGTGCCATCAGTGAGACAGCCGACAGCATCTATGGCTACACCTTC. Amino acid sequence: CAISETADSIYGYTF.

Worth noting for this clonotype: Just one base apart from a much larger clone, this may be a read error. CDR3 coding DNA: TGTGCCACCAGTGACCTCGGGACAGGCGACAATGAGCAGTTCTTC. Amino acid sequence: CATSDLGTGDNEQFF. This chain connects TRBV24-1 to TRBJ2-1, with 8 positions matching TRBD1. The trim removed 4 bases at V and 5 bases at J, leaving 6 bases unmatched. The germline V gene has CDR1 KGHDR and CDR2 SFDVKD. This CDR3 is built from 15 residues.

The rearrangement joins TRBV28 to TRBJ1-6; no clear D gene. CDR3 length: 14 residues. Germline assignment: CDR1 MDHEN and CDR2 SYDVKM. V lost 7 bases, J lost 2 bases, and 9 bases lay in between. In DNA, the CDR3 is TGTGCCAGCAAAAGGCCGACCTATAATTCACCCCTCCACTTT. Translation: CASKRPTYNSPLHF.

The sample holds a few counts of this clonotype. The chain employs TRBV5-6 and TRBJ2-7; 12 nucleotides align to TRBD1. The germline V gene encodes CDR1 SGHDT and CDR2 YYEEEE. The V gene end was trimmed by 4 bases and the J gene end by 5 bases; junction bases not matched to a gene: 7. There are 15 residues in the CDR3. CDR3 DNA: TGTGCCAGCAGCCGCCGGGACAGGGGGCACGACGAGCAGTACTTC. Translated: CASSRRDRGHDEQYF.

On this clonotype itself: At one of its ends the junction is not consistent with the germline gene, which may arise from a read error. V and J are TRBV12-3 or TRBV12-4 and TRBJ1-6; TRBD1 agrees at 9 bases. CDR3 length: 15 amino acids. This CDR3 is CASRGTGRYSSPLHF. Written as DNA, the CDR3 is TGTGCCAGCAGGGGGACAGGGAGGTATAGTTCACCCCTCCACTTT.

The sample holds many counts of this clonotype. The chain links TRBV7-2 to TRBJ1-4, with 10 bases fitting TRBD1. The V segment lost 5 bases and the J segment 6 bases; nucleotides outside the gene matches: 9. There are 16 residues in the CDR3. Germline loops: CDR1 SGHTA, CDR2 FQGNSA. The CDR3 here is CASSAGPGQGYEKLFF. DNA for the CDR3: TGTGCCAGCAGCGCCGGACCGGGACAGGGGTATGAAAAACTGTTTTTT. The variable domain in full, completed from reference TRBV7-2 and TRBJ1-4, reads GAGVSQSPSNKVTEKGKDVELRCDPISGHTALYWYRQSLGQGLEFLIYFQGNSAPDKSGLPSDRFSAERTGGSVSTLTIQRTQQEDSAVYLCASSAGPGQGYEKLFFGSGTQLSVL.

The chain links TRBV20-1 to TRBJ2-5, with D possibly matching TRBD2 (5 bases). Looked up from germline, CDR1 is DFQATT and CDR2 is SNEGSKA (reference sequence). The CDR3 is made up of 11 amino acids. V lost 5 bases to trimming and J lost 9 bases, with 13 bases between them. This CDR3 is CSAGLKRAQYF. The CDR3 DNA reads TGCAGTGCTGGTCTAAAGAGGGCCCAGTACTTC.

The chain is built from TRBV5-4 and TRBJ1-1, with D perhaps matching TRBD1 (5 bases). The CDR3 totals 20 residues. The V end lost 1 base, the J end lost 3 bases, and 28 bases lay between the germline ends. The germline CDR1 and CDR2 sequences are SGHNT and YYREEE (reference sequence). The CDR3 DNA follows: TGTGCCAGCAGCTTGTGGGGCCCGACGTCCTGGGGGGGGAAGGACACTGAAGCTTTCTTT. Protein: CASSLWGPTSWGGKDTEAFF.

V usage is TRBV18 and J usage is TRBJ2-5; TRBD1 is a possible D gene (5 bases). V shed 6 bases and J shed 5 bases, with 16 bases lying between them. Per the germline V gene, CDR1 is KGHSH and CDR2 is LQKENI. The CDR3 length is 14 residues. CDR3 residues: CASSPDSLRETQYF. CDR3 nucleotides: TGTGCCAGCTCTCCAGACAGTCTTCGGGAGACCCAGTACTTC.

This clonotype was counted at least ten times. The V call is TRBV28, the J call TRBJ1-2; D is unresolved. V lost 5 bases and J lost 3, with 10 bases in between. The CDR3 runs 13 residues. In germline, CDR1 is MDHEN, CDR2 SYDVKM. The CDR3 DNA reads TGTGCCAGCAGTGGCAGAGGGTACTATGGCTACACCTTC. Translating it yields CASSGRGYYGYTF.

This clonotype was picked up many times. This rearrangement joins TRBV5-5 to TRBJ2-1, with D unresolved. There are 12 residues in the CDR3. Per germline, CDR1 SGHKS and CDR2 YYEKEE (reference sequence). V dropped 2 bases and J dropped 4 bases, with 4 bases sitting between them. Here the CDR3 DNA reads TGTGCCAGCAGCTTCAGTTACAATGAGCAGTTCTTC. The encoded protein is CASSFSYNEQFF.

The chain has TRBV12-3 or TRBV12-4 and TRBJ2-2; D gene ambiguous. Deletions cut 4 bases from V and 0 bases from J, with 9 bases between. This CDR3 is 15 amino acids long. The CDR3: CASSYHTANTGELFF. Here the CDR3 DNA reads TGTGCCAGCAGTTATCACACCGCGAACACCGGGGAGCTGTTTTTT.

This clonotype has a handful of counts. This chain joins TRBV4-3 and TRBJ1-2, with 7 positions matching TRBD1. Unmatched junction bases numbered 14, after V lost 4 bases and J lost 3 bases. Germline lookup yields CDR1 LGHNA and CDR2 YSLEER. The CDR3 covers 17 residues. The CDR3 nucleotides read TGCGCCAGCAGCCCCCTCGGAACCGGGACAGCTCACTATGGCTACACCTTC. It specifies CASSPLGTGTAHYGYTF.

This clonotype was seen repeatedly, ten times or more. This chain uses TRBV5-6 with TRBJ2-1; 8 bases align to TRBD1. The CDR3 consists of 16 residues. Germline V CDR1 and CDR2: SGHDT, YYEEEE. The V and J ends lost 4 bases and 2 bases, in that order; junction bases with no gene match: 8. CDR3 region: CASSPRTGRPYNEQFF. The CDR3, as DNA: TGTGCCAGCAGCCCTCGGACAGGGAGGCCCTACAATGAGCAGTTCTTC.

This clonotype was counted a few times. This rearrangement joins TRBV27 to TRBJ2-1; tentatively, D is TRBD1 or TRBD2 (5 bases each). The CDR3 contains 16 residues. Trimming shortened V by 5 bases and J by 7 bases, and 21 bases separated the two germline ends. The germline V gene encodes CDR1 MNHEY and CDR2 SMNVEV (reference sequence). The CDR3 sequence is CASSTLRDPLGNEQFF. The CDR3 nucleotides read TGTGCCAGCAGTACCCTCAGGGACCCTTTAGGGAATGAGCAGTTCTTC.

This clonotype was recorded at least ten times. At one of its ends the junction is not consistent with the germline gene, which may arise from a read error. The chain is built from TRBV7-2 and TRBJ2-1, with TRBD2 identical over 8 bases. Germline CDR1 reads SGHTA; CDR2 reads FQGNSA. The CDR3 runs 15 residues. The CDR3: CASSVAGRSYNEQFF. As DNA, the CDR3 is TGTGCCAGCAGCGTAGCGGGACGCTCCTACAATGAGCAGTTCTTC.